Given below is one T cell receptor (beta chain) in context. This sample was taken from a study of blood T cell repertoires in COVID-19. This CDR3 is 16 amino acids long. With V trimmed by 1 base and J by 5 bases, 8 bases remained unmatched. Looked up from germline, CDR1 is MGHDK and CDR2 is SYGVNS. The table came from immunoSEQ multiplex PCR; TCRdb's copy has only in-frame clones and leaves some out. The sample lists 180,000 or so clones; more than 70% were seen once. Source material: PBMCs or T cells enriched from blood (not recorded which). The rearrangement joins TRBV25-1 to TRBJ1-2; TRBD1 matches 9 bases. The TCR was taken from a woman in her 30s who had recovered from COVID-19. The CDR3: CASSEWSRDRAYGYTF. In DNA form, the CDR3 reads TGTGCCAGCAGTGAATGGAGCCGGGACAGGGCGTATGGCTACACCTTC.